These 10 T cell receptor beta chains share one sample of origin, sequenced in a study of beta chain features in type 1 diabetes (dated by TCRdb to the late 2010s). The library was produced with the immunoSEQ multiplex PCR assay. The entire amount of isolated RNA was reverse transcribed using the High Capacity cDNA Reverse Transcription Kit, so the sequenced TCRB transcripts were expressed ones. In TCRdb, the immuneACCESS table is reduced to in-frame sequences with V and J assigned. These tables do not hold every clone; where another copy was compared, an unresolved V gene accounts for under half, and the others remain unexplained. This sample holds 120,000 to 150,000 clones; 40% to 55% were observed only once. The top ten clonotypes cover 0.35% to 0.45% of the sample. The sequenced sample was Tregs from blood. The cell subset or site label corresponds to: regulatory CD4+ T cells. These receptors were taken from a man younger than 35 in good health.

The rearrangement links TRBV7-2 to TRBJ2-7, with D unclear. Germline lookup yields CDR1 SGHTA and CDR2 FQGNSA. This CDR3 comprises 14 residues. The V end lost 4 bases, the J end lost 3 bases, and 13 bases lay between the germline ends. CDR3 sequence reads: CASSSRSTIYEQYF. The CDR3 region has the DNA TGTGCCAGCAGCTCCCGCAGTACGATCTACGAGCAGTACTTC.

CDR3 DNA: TGCAGCGTTGAGGGCAGGTATTATGGCTACACCTTC. This translates into CSVEGRYYGYTF. V gene TRBV29-1 combines with J gene TRBJ1-2, with D uncertain. V gave up 3 bases and J gave up 5 bases, with 10 bases separating them. Germline V CDR1 and CDR2: SQVTM, ANQGSEA. This CDR3 is built from 12 residues.

The chain recombines TRBV29-1 with TRBJ2-2; 14 bases agree with TRBD2. Germline loops: CDR1 SQVTM, CDR2 ANQGSEA. The ends lost 7 bases at V and 1 base at J; junction bases unmatched: 5. The CDR3 contains 16 residues. CDR3: CSAGTSGGLNTGELFF. The DNA for the CDR3 is TGCAGCGCCGGGACTAGCGGGGGCTTGAACACCGGGGAGCTGTTTTTT.

This clone was recorded a few times. This chain joins TRBV4-2 and TRBJ1-4, with 10 positions matching TRBD1. CDR1 LGHNA and CDR2 YNFKEQ come from the germline V gene. V lost 0 bases, J lost 4 bases, and 8 bases stayed unmatched. CDR3 length: 18 amino acids. CDR3 region: CASSQDLPWDRGNEKLFF. The CDR3 bases are TGTGCCAGCAGCCAAGATCTCCCCTGGGACAGGGGTAATGAAAAACTGTTTTTT.

The rearrangement joins TRBV7-2 to TRBJ2-5; possible D gene TRBD1, 7 bases. This CDR3 contains 15 residues. The germline V gene has CDR1 SGHTA and CDR2 FQGNSA. Trimming took 6 bases from V and 11 from J, leaving 25 bases between them. The CDR3 loop reads CASSTIPEGAREQYF. The CDR3 DNA reads TGTGCCAGCAGTACTATTCCGGAGGGGGCGAGGGAGCAGTACTTC.

The V and J genes are TRBV28 and TRBJ1-5, with 7 bases lining up with TRBD1. The CDR3 runs 13 residues. Germline V gives CDR1 MDHEN, CDR2 SYDVKM. V lost 5 bases and J lost 6; bases outside the gene matches: 4. The CDR3 nucleotides are TGTGCCAGCAGTCTATCAGGGGGTCAGCCCCAGCATTTT. Its translation is CASSLSGGQPQHF. The variable domain in full, completed from reference TRBV28 and TRBJ1-5, reads DVKVTQSSRYLVKRTGEKVFLECVQDMDHENMFWYRQDPGLGLRLIYFSYDVKMKEKGDIPEGYSVSREKKERFSLILESASTNQTSMYLCASSLSGGQPQHFGDGTRLSIL.

This clone was counted between two and nine times. V usage is TRBV5-4 and J usage is TRBJ2-6, with TRBD1 matching over 7 bases. Germline lookup yields CDR1 SGHNT and CDR2 YYREEE (reference sequence). The J segment lost 4 bases and the V segment lost 4 bases, leaving 11 bases of the junction unmatched. This CDR3 is 17 amino acids long. The CDR3 bases are TGTGCCAGCAGCCGACAGGGAGAACTCTGGGGGGCCAACGTCCTGACTTTC. Translated, it gives CASSRQGELWGANVLTF.

The chain is built from TRBV2 and TRBJ1-5, with 9 bases lining up with TRBD1. Germline values: CDR1 SNHLY, CDR2 FYNNEI. V shed 6 bases, J shed 7 bases, and the junction held 10 bases outside the gene matches. CDR3 length: 15 residues. CDR3 sequence (DNA): TGTGCCAGCAGCGTCCCGGGACAGGGAAGCCAGCCCCAGCATTTT. It encodes CASSVPGQGSQPQHF. Looking up the rest from reference TRBV2 and TRBJ1-5 gives the full variable domain: EPEVTQTPSHQVTQMGQEVILRCVPISNHLYFYWYRQILGQKVEFLVSFYNNEISEKSEIFDDQFSVERPDGSNFTLKIRSTKLEDSAMYFCASSVPGQGSQPQHFGDGTRLSIL.

The V gene is TRBV7-2, the J gene TRBJ2-5; possible D gene TRBD2, 5 bases. The germline V gene has CDR1 SGHTA and CDR2 FQGNSA. Trimming took off 2 bases at V and 2 bases at J, with 9 bases between the two ends. The CDR3 extends over 14 amino acids. In DNA, the CDR3 is TGTGCCAGCAGCTTAAATTCGGGGCAAGAGACCCAGTACTTC. Protein sequence: CASSLNSGQETQYF.

This clone was seen a few times. This rearrangement joins TRBV7-3 to TRBJ1-2; 7 bases line up with TRBD1. Germline values: CDR1 SGHTA, CDR2 FQGTGA. After removal of 5 bases from V and 0 bases from J, the junction contained 12 bases not matched to a gene. This CDR3 contains 17 residues. The CDR3 sequence is CASSHQNRGPPNYGYTF. As DNA, the CDR3 is TGTGCCAGCAGCCATCAAAATAGGGGGCCCCCTAACTATGGCTACACCTTC.